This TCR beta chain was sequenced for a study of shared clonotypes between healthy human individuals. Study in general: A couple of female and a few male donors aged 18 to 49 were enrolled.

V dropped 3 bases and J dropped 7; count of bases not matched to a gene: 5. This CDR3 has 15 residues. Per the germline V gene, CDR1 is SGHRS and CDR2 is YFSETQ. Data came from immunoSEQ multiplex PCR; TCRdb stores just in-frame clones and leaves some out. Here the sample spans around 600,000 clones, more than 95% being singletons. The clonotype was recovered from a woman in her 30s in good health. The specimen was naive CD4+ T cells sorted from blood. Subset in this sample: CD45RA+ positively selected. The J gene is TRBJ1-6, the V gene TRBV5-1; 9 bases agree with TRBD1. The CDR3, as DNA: TGCGCCAGCAGCTGGGGACAGGGAGGAAATTCACCCCTCCACTTT. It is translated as CASSWGQGGNSPLHF.